The 10 T cell receptor beta chains given below trace back to one sample, sequenced in a study of T cell responses to AZD1222 COVID-19 vaccine. Method: immunoSEQ multiplex PCR; TCRdb's copy keeps in-frame clones and lacks some. The sample has approximately 120,000 clones; roughly nine tenths are singletons. Sample: peripheral blood, taken on day 0 of AZD1222 vaccination. Receptors originate from an adult in good health.

The V and J genes are TRBV3-1 (or the pseudogene TRBV3-2) and TRBJ2-3; the D is unclear. Germline V gene data show CDR1 as LGHDT and CDR2 as YNNKEL (reference sequence). This CDR3 has 12 amino acids. V gave up 5 bases and J gave up 4 bases, with 7 bases separating them. The CDR3 nucleotides read TGTGCCAGCAGCGTACCCCCAGATACGCAGTATTTT. Translated, it gives CASSVPPDTQYF.

This clone showed up just once. J is TRBJ1-2 and V is TRBV7-9; D is undetermined. Germline V gene lookup returns CDR1 SEHNR and CDR2 FQNEAQ (reference sequence). The CDR3 contains 15 residues. Trimming removed 5 bases at V and 8 bases at J, with 21 bases between. The CDR3 DNA follows: TGTGCCAGCAGCCCCCCTCGTGCAGTCGTTCTGGGCTACACCTTC. It is translated as CASSPPRAVVLGYTF.

This chain connects TRBV28 to TRBJ2-1; TRBD2 matches 8 bases. This CDR3 contains 14 residues. Trimming cost V 3 bases and J 14 bases; bases outside gene matches: 12. From germline, CDR1 is MDHEN and CDR2 SYDVKM. The CDR3 DNA reads TGTGCCAGCAGTTTGACTAGCGAAATGATCGGGGAGTTCTTC. Protein product: CASSLTSEMIGEFF.

The chain couples TRBV6-5 to TRBJ2-7, with 9 positions matching TRBD1. The CDR3 is made up of 14 amino acids. Germline CDR1 and CDR2: MNHEY and SVGAGI. V gave up 6 bases and J gave up 0 bases; unmatched junction bases: 3. Here the CDR3 DNA reads TGTGCCAGCAGGAGGGACAGGGACTCCTACGAGCAGTACTTC. Translated: CASRRDRDSYEQYF.

CDR3 in amino acids: CASSLTAIGLAGETTDTQYF. DNA for the CDR3: TGTGCCAGCAGCTTAACGGCCATCGGACTAGCGGGGGAAACCACAGATACGCAGTATTTT. The genes are TRBV7-3 and TRBJ2-3, with 13 nucleotides matching TRBD2. CDR1 SGHTA and CDR2 FQGTGA come from the germline V gene. CDR3 length: 20 residues. The junction had 11 bases not matched to a gene; V was cut back by 0 bases and J by 2 bases.

V and J are TRBV3-1 (or the pseudogene TRBV3-2) and TRBJ1-5; D unresolved. With 0 bases removed from V and 7 bases from J, the gap between germline ends came to 7 bases. Per germline, CDR1 LGHDT and CDR2 YNNKEL (reference sequence). The CDR3 contains 13 residues. As DNA, the CDR3 is TGTGCCAGCAGCCAAGAAGAAAGACAGCCCCAGCATTTT. As protein: CASSQEERQPQHF.

This clone showed up just once. The chain recombines TRBV5-1 with TRBJ1-4, with unresolved D. CDR1 SGHRS and CDR2 YFSETQ come from the germline V gene. CDR3 length equals 13 residues. The V gene lost 0 bases and the J gene lost 0 bases, with 0 bases spanning the gap. The CDR3 DNA is TGCGCCAGCAGCTTGGCAACTAATGAAAAACTGTTTTTT. Its translation is CASSLATNEKLFF.

This clone was seen once. CDR3 bases: TGTGCCACCAGCCTTTTAGCGGGGGCCTACGAGCAGTACTTC. It is translated as CATSLLAGAYEQYF. This chain uses TRBV15 with TRBJ2-7; 9 bases are shared with TRBD2. The CDR3 runs to 14 residues. CDR1 and CDR2 from the germline V gene are LNHNV and YYDKDF (reference sequence). V shed 5 bases and J 2 bases; nucleotides not matched to a gene: 4.

This rearrangement joins TRBV3-1 (or the pseudogene TRBV3-2) to TRBJ2-1; 11 bases are a match to TRBD2. CDR3 length: 12 residues. The trim removed 4 bases at V and 12 bases at J, leaving 2 bases unmatched. CDR1 is LGHDT and CDR2 is YNNKEL in the germline V gene (reference sequence). CDR3 sequence: CASSPTSGRQFF. For the CDR3, the DNA is TGTGCCAGCAGCCCCACTAGCGGGAGGCAGTTCTTC.

J is TRBJ1-1 and V is TRBV27; TRBD1 is a possible D gene (5 bases). Germline V gene data show CDR1 as MNHEY and CDR2 as SMNVEV (reference sequence). The CDR3 is 15 residues long. V lost 3 bases to trimming and J lost 0 bases, with 11 bases between them. The CDR3 DNA sequence: TGTGCCAGCAGTTTGGTCAGGGCCATGAACACTGAAGCTTTCTTT. This translates into CASSLVRAMNTEAFF.